What follows are 7 T cell receptor beta chains derived from one specimen sequenced in a study of blood T cell repertoires in COVID-19. This table comes from immunoSEQ multiplex PCR, and its TCRdb copy is limited to in-frame clones, with some not included. The table has a few hundred thousand clones, approximately 89% seen once; the top ten hold roughly 0.86%. Sequencing input: PBMCs or T cells enriched from blood (not recorded which). These receptors all stem from a woman between 40 and 55 years old who had been exposed to COVID-19.

The CDR3: CASMERVRGEKLFF. The DNA for the CDR3 is TGTGCCAGTATGGAAAGGGTCCGAGGGGAAAAACTGTTTTTT. J is TRBJ1-4 and V is TRBV19; D gene ambiguous. V was clipped by 7 bases and J by 8 bases, with 17 bases between them. The CDR3 is 14 residues long. CDR1 is LNHDA, CDR2 SQIVND, per germline (reference sequence). Full variable domain (missing parts from reference TRBV19 and TRBJ1-4): DGGITQSPKYLFRKEGQNVTLSCEQNLNHDAMYWYRQDPGQGLRLIYYSQIVNDFQKGDIAEGYSVSREKKESFPLTVTSAQKNPTAFYLCASMERVRGEKLFFGSGTQLSVL.

The chain joins TRBV7-2 to TRBJ1-1; 8 bases align to TRBD1. CDR3 size: 15 residues. Germline lookup yields CDR1 SGHTA and CDR2 FQGNSA. The V and J ends lost 5 bases and 3 bases, in that order; junction bases with no gene match: 8. DNA for the CDR3: TGTGCCAGCAGCCAAGACAGGGGCGGGGACACTGAAGCTTTCTTT. It encodes CASSQDRGGDTEAFF. The full variable domain, in which reference TRBV7-2 and TRBJ1-1 provide the parts outside the CDR3, is GAGVSQSPSNKVTEKGKDVELRCDPISGHTALYWYRQSLGQGLEFLIYFQGNSAPDKSGLPSDRFSAERTGGSVSTLTIQRTQQEDSAVYLCASSQDRGGDTEAFFGQGTRLTVV.

This clone is a singleton in its sample. The chain is built from TRBV5-1 and TRBJ1-6, with 9 bases aligning to TRBD1. Germline V CDR1 and CDR2: SGHRS, YFSETQ. The CDR3 loop spans 13 amino acids. The V gene end was trimmed by 4 bases and the J gene end by 16 bases; junction bases not matched to a gene: 9. The CDR3: CASSPRDRVTLHF. The DNA of the CDR3 is TGCGCCAGCAGCCCTCGGGACAGGGTTACTCTCCACTTT.

The chain couples TRBV18 to TRBJ2-7, with D perhaps TRBD2 (6 bases). V lost 2 bases and J 0 bases, leaving 17 bases between the germline ends. Looked up from germline, CDR1 is KGHSH and CDR2 is LQKENI. CDR3 length: 17 amino acids. CDR3 region: CASSPVSLVGSSYEQYF. In DNA form, the CDR3 reads TGTGCCAGCTCACCAGTTTCGCTCGTCGGGAGCTCCTACGAGCAGTACTTC.

The rearrangement joins TRBV7-9 to TRBJ1-2; TRBD1 matches 7 bases. Germline CDR1 SEHNR, CDR2 FQNEAQ (reference sequence). V lost 3 bases, J lost 3 bases, and 13 bases stayed unmatched. CDR3 length equals 17 residues. The CDR3 nucleotides are TGTGCCAGCAGCTTCGTGGGCAGGGGGATGGCTGACTATGGCTACACCTTC. It is translated as CASSFVGRGMADYGYTF.

This chain joins TRBV4-3 and TRBJ1-5; no reliable D call. The CDR3 consists of 16 residues. From germline, CDR1 is LGHNA and CDR2 YSLEER. Trimming left V 2 bases short and J 0 bases short, with 11 bases between. CDR3 amino acids: CASSQYPGSSNQPQHF. Written as DNA, the CDR3 is TGCGCCAGCAGCCAATATCCCGGGAGTAGCAATCAGCCCCAGCATTTT.

V usage is TRBV11-3 and J usage is TRBJ2-7; 7 nucleotides agree with TRBD1. Germline-derived CDR1 and CDR2 are SGHNT and YENEEA. With V trimmed by 5 bases and J by 3 bases, 7 bases remained unmatched. The CDR3 contains 14 residues. In DNA form, the CDR3 reads TGTGCCAGCAGCCCCGGGACAGTTGGCTACGAGCAGTACTTC. As protein: CASSPGTVGYEQYF.